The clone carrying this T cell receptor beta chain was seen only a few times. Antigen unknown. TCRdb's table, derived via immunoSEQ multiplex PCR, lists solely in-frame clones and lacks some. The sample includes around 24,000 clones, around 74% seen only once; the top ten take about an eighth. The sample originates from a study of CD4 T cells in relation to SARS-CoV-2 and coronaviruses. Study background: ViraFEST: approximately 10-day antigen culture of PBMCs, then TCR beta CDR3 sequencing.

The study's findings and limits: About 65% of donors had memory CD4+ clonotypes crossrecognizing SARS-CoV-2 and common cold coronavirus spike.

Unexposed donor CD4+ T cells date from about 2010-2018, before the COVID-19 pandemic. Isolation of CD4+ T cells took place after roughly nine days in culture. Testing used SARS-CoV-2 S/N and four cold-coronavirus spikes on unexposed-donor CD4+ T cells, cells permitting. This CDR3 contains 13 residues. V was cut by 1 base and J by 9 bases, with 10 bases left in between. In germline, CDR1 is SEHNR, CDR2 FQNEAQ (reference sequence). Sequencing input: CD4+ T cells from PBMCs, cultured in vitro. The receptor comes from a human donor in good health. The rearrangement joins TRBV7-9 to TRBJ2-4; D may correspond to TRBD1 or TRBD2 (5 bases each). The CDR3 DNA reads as TGTGCCAGCAGCTTAGATGGGGGATCCATTCAGTACTTC. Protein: CASSLDGGSIQYF.